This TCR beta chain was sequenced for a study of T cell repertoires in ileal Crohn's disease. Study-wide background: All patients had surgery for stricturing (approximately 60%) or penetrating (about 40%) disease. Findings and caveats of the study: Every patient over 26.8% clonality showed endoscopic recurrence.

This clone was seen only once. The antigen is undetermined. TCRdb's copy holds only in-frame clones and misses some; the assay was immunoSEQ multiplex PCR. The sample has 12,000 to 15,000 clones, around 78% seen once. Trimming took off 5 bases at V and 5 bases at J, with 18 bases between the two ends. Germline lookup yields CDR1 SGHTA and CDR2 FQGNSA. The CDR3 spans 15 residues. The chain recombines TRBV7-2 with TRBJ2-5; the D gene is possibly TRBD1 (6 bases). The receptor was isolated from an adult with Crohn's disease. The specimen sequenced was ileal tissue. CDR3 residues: CASSQSGVSGETQYF. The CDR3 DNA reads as TGTGCCAGCAGCCAATCAGGGGTATCGGGTGAGACCCAGTACTTC.